This T cell receptor beta chain came from a study of blood T cell repertoires in COVID-19. The table came from immunoSEQ multiplex PCR; TCRdb's copy has only in-frame clones and leaves some out. Among 180,000 or so clones listed, over 80% were seen once. Trimming left V 6 bases short and J 5 bases short, with 18 bases between. Germline lookup yields CDR1 MNHEY and CDR2 SVGAGI. The CDR3 loop spans 15 amino acids. The sequenced sample consisted of PBMCs or T cells enriched from blood (not recorded which). The chain employs TRBV6-5 and TRBJ2-3; D gene unclear. The TCR comes from a woman aged 55 to 70 who had recovered from COVID-19. CDR3 sequence reads: CASSRSQPPLDTQYF. CDR3 coding DNA: TGTGCCAGCAGCAGATCACAGCCTCCTCTAGATACGCAGTATTTT.